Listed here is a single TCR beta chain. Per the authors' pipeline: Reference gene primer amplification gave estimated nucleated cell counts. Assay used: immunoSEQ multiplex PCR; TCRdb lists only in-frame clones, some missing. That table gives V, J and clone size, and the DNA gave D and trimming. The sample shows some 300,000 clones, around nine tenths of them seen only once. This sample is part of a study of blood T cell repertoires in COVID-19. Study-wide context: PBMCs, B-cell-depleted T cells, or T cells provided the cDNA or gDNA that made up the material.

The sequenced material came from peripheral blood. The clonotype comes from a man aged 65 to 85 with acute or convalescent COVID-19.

CDR3 coding DNA: TGTGCCAGAAGCTCGGGAATTAGCGGGAGTCCGCTTGAGCAGTACTTC. This gives the protein CARSSGISGSPLEQYF. The V gene is TRBV5-3, the J gene TRBJ2-7; 9 positions match TRBD2. TRBV5-3 has ORF status, its function being uncertain. The junction had 14 bases not matched to a gene; V was cut back by 3 bases and J by 7 bases. There are 16 residues in the CDR3.